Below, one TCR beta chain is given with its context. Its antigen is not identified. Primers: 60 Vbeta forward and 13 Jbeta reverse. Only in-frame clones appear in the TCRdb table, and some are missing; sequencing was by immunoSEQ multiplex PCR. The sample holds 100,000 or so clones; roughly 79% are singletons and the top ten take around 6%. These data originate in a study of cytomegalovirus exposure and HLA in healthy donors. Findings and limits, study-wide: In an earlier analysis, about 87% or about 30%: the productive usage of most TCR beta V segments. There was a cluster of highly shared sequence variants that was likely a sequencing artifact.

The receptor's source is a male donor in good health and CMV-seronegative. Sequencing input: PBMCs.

As DNA, the CDR3 is TGCGCCAGCCACCCGATGCCCGGTTCAGGGGGAGACACTGAAGCTTTCTTT. Amino acids: CASHPMPGSGGDTEAFF. The chain carries TRBV10-2 and TRBJ1-1, with TRBD1 identical over 7 bases. CDR1 is WSHSY, CDR2 SAAADI, per germline. Trimming removed 8 bases from V and 3 bases from J; junction bases left unmatched: 18. This CDR3 region has 17 residues.